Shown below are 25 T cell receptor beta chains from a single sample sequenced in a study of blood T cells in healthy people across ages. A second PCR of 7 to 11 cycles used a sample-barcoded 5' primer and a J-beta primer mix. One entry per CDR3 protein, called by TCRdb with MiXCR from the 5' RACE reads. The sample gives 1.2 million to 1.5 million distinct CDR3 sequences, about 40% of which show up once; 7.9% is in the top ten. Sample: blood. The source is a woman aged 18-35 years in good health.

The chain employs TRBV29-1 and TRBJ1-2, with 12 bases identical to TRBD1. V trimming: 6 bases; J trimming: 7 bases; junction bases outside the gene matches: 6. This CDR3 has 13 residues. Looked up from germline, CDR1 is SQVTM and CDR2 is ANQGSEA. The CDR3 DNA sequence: TGCAGCGTCCCGGGACAGGGGGCGTCTGGCTACACCTTC. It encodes CSVPGQGASGYTF.

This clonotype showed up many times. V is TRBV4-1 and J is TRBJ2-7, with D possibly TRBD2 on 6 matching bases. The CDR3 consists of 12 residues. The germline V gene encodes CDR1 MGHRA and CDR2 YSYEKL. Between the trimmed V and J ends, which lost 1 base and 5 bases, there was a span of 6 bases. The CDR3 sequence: CASSQGGDEQYF. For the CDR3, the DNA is TGCGCCAGCAGCCAAGGGGGGGACGAGCAGTACTTC.

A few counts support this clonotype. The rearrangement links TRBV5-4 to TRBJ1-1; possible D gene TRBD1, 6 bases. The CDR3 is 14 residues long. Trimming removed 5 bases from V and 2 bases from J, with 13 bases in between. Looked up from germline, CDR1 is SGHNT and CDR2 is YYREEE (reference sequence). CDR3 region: CASSHQGLNTEAFF. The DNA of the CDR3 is TGTGCCAGCAGTCATCAGGGGCTAAACACTGAAGCTTTCTTT.

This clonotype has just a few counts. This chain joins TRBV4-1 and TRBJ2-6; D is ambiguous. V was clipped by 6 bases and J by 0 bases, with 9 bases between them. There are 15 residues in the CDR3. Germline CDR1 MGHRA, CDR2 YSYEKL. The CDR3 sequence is CASSTFSSGANVLTF. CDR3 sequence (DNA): TGCGCCAGCAGTACTTTTAGCTCTGGGGCCAACGTCCTGACTTTC.

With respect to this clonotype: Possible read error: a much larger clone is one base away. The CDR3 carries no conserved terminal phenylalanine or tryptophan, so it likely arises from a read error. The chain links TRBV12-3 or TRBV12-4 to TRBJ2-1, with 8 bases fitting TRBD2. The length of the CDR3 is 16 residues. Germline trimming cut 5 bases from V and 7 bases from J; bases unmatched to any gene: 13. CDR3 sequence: CASSLWGSGIVNEQFY. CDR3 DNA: TGTGCCAGCAGTCTATGGGGTAGCGGGATAGTAAATGAGCAGTTCTAC.

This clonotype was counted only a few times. The CDR3 loop is CSARDLRDIHNEQFF. CDR3 in DNA: TGCAGTGCTAGAGATCTGCGGGATATTCACAATGAGCAGTTCTTC. V is TRBV20-1 and J is TRBJ2-1, with a weak D call TRBD2 (6 bases). The germline V gene has CDR1 DFQATT and CDR2 SNEGSKA (reference sequence). This CDR3 contains 15 residues. Deletions cut 0 bases from V and 5 bases from J, with 14 bases between.

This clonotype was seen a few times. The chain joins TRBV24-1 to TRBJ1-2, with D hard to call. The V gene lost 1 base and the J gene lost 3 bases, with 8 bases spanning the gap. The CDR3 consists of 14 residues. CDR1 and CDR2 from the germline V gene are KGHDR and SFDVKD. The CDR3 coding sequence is TGTGCCACCAGTGATTTTAGGACGTACTATGGCTACACCTTC. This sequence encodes CATSDFRTYYGYTF.

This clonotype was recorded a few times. The CDR3 DNA follows: TGCGCCAGCAGCTTGGGTACAGGGGCCAATCAGCCCCAGCATTTT. It encodes CASSLGTGANQPQHF. The chain links TRBV5-1 to TRBJ1-5; 7 bases map to TRBD1. CDR3 length: 15 residues. Germline trimming cut 0 bases from V and 3 bases from J; bases unmatched to any gene: 3. The V gene's germline CDR1 is SGHRS and CDR2 YFSETQ.

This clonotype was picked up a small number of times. CDR3 sequence: CASKPGQGAHEQYF. The CDR3 nucleotides are TGTGCCAGCAAACCGGGACAGGGGGCCCATGAGCAGTACTTC. This sequence joins TRBV12-3 or TRBV12-4 and TRBJ2-4; TRBD1 matches 12 bases. Trimming removed 7 bases from V and 13 bases from J; junction bases left unmatched: 11. The CDR3 loop spans 14 amino acids.

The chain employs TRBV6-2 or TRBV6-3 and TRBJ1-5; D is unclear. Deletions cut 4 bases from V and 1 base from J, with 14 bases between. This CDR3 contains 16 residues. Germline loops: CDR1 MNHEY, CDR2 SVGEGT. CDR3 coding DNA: TGTGCCAGCAGTTTCGGGTGGGGAGGAAGCAATCAGCCCCAGCATTTT. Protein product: CASSFGWGGSNQPQHF.

The CDR3 spells CAWSVRAEAFF. The CDR3 nucleotides read TGTGCCTGGAGTGTACGGGCTGAAGCTTTCTTT. The V call is TRBV30, the J call TRBJ1-1; D is uncertain. Trimming shortened V by 0 bases and J by 6 bases, and 5 bases separated the two germline ends. Germline CDR1 reads GTSNPN; CDR2 reads SVGIG (reference sequence). The CDR3 runs to 11 residues.

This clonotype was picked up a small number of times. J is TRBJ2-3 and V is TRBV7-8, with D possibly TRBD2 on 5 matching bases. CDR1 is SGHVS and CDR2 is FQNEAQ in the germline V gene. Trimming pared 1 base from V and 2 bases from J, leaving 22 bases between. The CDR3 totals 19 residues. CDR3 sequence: CASSLVPPWAGGYTDTQYF. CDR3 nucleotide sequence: TGTGCCAGCAGCTTAGTACCCCCATGGGCGGGCGGGTACACAGATACGCAGTATTTT.

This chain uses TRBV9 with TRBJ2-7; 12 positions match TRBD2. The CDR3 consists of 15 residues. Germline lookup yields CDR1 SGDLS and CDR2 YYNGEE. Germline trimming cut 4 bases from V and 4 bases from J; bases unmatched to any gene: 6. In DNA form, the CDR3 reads TGTGCCAGCAGCCCCCCTAGCGGGGGGGCATACGAGCAGTACTTC. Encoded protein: CASSPPSGGAYEQYF.

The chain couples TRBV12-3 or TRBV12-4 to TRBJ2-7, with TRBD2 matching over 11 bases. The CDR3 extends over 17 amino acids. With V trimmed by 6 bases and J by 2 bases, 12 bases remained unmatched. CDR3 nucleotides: TGTGCCAGCAGCGACCACACTAGCGGGAGACCCCCCTACGAGCAGTACTTC. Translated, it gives CASSDHTSGRPPYEQYF.

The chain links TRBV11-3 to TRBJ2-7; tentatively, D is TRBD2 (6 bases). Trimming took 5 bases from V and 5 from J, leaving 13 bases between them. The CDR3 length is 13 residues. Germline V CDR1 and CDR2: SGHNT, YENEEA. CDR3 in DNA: TGTGCCAGCAGCGTATCGGGACTTGACGAGCAGTACTTC. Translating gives CASSVSGLDEQYF.

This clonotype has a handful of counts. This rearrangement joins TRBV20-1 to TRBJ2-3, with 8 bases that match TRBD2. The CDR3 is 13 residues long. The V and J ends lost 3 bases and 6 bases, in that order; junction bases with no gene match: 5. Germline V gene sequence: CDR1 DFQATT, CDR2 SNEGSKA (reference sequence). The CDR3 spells CSASGASGDTQYF. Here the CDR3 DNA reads TGCAGTGCTAGCGGGGCTAGCGGGGATACGCAGTATTTT.

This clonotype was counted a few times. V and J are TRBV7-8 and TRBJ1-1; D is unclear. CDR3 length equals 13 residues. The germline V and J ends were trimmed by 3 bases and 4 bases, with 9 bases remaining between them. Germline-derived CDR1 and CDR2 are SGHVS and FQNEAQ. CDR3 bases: TGTGCCAGCAGCTTGACTGTAGGCACTGAAGCTTTCTTT. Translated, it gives CASSLTVGTEAFF. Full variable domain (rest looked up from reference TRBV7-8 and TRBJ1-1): GAGVSQSPRYKVAKRGQDVALRCDPISGHVSLFWYQQALGQGPEFLTYFQNEAQLDKSGLPSDRFFAERPEGSVSTLKIQRTQQEDSAVYLCASSLTVGTEAFFGQGTRLTVV.

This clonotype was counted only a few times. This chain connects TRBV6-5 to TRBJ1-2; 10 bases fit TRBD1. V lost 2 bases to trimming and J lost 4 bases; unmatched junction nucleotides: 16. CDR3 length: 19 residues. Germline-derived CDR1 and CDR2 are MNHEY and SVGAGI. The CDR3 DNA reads TGTGCCAGCAGTTACGGATCCCGCCGGACAGGGGGTGTAACCTATGGCTACACCTTC. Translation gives CASSYGSRRTGGVTYGYTF.

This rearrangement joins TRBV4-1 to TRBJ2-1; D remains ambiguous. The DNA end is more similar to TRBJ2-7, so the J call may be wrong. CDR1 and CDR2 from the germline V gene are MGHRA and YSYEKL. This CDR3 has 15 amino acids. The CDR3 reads CASSRGDNSYNEQYF. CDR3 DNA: TGCGCCAGCAGCCGAGGCGACAACTCCTACAATGAGCAGTACTTC.

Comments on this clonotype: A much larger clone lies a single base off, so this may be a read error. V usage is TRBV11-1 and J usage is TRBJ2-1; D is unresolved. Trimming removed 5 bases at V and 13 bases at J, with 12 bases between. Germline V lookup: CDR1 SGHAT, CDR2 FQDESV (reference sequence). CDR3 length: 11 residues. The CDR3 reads CASSTKQTQFF. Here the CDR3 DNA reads TGTGCCAGCAGCACAAAGCAGACCCAGTTCTTC.

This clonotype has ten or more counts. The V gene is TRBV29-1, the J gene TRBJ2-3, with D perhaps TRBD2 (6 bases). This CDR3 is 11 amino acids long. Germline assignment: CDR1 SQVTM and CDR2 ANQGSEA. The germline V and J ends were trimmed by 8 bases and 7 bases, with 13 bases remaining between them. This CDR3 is CSSAGLNTQYF. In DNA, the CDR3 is TGCAGCTCAGCGGGTCTGAATACGCAGTATTTT.

Written as DNA, the CDR3 is TGCAGCGTTGCTCGGGACACTAGCACAGATACGCAGTATTTT. Encoded protein: CSVARDTSTDTQYF. V is TRBV29-1 and J is TRBJ2-3, with D perhaps TRBD1 (6 bases). Trimming took off 4 bases at V and 0 bases at J, with 11 bases between the two ends. Looked up from germline, CDR1 is SQVTM and CDR2 is ANQGSEA. The CDR3 totals 14 residues.

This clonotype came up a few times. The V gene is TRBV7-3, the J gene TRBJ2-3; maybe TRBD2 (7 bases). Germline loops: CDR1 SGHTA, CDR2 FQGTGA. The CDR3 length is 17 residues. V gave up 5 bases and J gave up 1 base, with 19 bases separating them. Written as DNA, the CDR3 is TGTGCCAGCAGCCCCAATGGGGGCGGGGGCGGCACAGATACGCAGTATTTT. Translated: CASSPNGGGGGTDTQYF. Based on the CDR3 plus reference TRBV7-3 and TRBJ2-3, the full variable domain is GAGVSQTPSNKVTEKGKYVELRCDPISGHTALYWYRQSLGQGPEFLIYFQGTGAADDSGLPNDRFFAVRPEGSVSTLKIQRTERGDSAVYLCASSPNGGGGGTDTQYFGPGTRLTVL.

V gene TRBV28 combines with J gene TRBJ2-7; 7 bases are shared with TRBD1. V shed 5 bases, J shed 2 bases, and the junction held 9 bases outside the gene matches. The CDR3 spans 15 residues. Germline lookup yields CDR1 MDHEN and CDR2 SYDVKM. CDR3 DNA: TGTGCCAGCAGTGCAGGGACAGTGAGTACCTACGAGCAGTACTTC. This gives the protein CASSAGTVSTYEQYF.

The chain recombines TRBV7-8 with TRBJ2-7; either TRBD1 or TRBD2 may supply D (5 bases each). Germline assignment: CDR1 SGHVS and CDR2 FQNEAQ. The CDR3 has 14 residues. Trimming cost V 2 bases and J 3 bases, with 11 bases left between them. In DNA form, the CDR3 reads TGTGCCAGCAGCTTAACGGGGCTCAACTACGAGCAGTACTTC. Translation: CASSLTGLNYEQYF. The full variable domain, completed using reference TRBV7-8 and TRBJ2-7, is GAGVSQSPRYKVAKRGQDVALRCDPISGHVSLFWYQQALGQGPEFLTYFQNEAQLDKSGLPSDRFFAERPEGSVSTLKIQRTQQEDSAVYLCASSLTGLNYEQYFGPGTRLTVT.